This T cell receptor (beta chain) was recorded in a study of blood T cell repertoires in COVID-19. Per the germline V gene, CDR1 is SNHLY and CDR2 is FYNNEI. This CDR3 region has 12 residues. Trimming removed 6 bases at V and 8 bases at J, with 13 bases between. Data came from immunoSEQ multiplex PCR; TCRdb stores just in-frame clones and leaves some out. This table holds around 170,000 clones, roughly 80% found once. Participants were aged 18 to 89 years from 24 US areas. Two negative PCRs, clearance, or symptom resolution had been documented for recovered Cohort 3 donors. Sample: PBMCs or T cells enriched from blood (not recorded which). The chain employs TRBV2 and TRBJ1-1; tentative D call: TRBD1 (5 bases). The receptor's source is a man aged 50-59 years who had recovered from COVID-19. The CDR3 loop reads CASRKGRAEAFF. CDR3 coding DNA: TGTGCCAGCAGGAAGGGGCGAGCCGAAGCTTTCTTT.